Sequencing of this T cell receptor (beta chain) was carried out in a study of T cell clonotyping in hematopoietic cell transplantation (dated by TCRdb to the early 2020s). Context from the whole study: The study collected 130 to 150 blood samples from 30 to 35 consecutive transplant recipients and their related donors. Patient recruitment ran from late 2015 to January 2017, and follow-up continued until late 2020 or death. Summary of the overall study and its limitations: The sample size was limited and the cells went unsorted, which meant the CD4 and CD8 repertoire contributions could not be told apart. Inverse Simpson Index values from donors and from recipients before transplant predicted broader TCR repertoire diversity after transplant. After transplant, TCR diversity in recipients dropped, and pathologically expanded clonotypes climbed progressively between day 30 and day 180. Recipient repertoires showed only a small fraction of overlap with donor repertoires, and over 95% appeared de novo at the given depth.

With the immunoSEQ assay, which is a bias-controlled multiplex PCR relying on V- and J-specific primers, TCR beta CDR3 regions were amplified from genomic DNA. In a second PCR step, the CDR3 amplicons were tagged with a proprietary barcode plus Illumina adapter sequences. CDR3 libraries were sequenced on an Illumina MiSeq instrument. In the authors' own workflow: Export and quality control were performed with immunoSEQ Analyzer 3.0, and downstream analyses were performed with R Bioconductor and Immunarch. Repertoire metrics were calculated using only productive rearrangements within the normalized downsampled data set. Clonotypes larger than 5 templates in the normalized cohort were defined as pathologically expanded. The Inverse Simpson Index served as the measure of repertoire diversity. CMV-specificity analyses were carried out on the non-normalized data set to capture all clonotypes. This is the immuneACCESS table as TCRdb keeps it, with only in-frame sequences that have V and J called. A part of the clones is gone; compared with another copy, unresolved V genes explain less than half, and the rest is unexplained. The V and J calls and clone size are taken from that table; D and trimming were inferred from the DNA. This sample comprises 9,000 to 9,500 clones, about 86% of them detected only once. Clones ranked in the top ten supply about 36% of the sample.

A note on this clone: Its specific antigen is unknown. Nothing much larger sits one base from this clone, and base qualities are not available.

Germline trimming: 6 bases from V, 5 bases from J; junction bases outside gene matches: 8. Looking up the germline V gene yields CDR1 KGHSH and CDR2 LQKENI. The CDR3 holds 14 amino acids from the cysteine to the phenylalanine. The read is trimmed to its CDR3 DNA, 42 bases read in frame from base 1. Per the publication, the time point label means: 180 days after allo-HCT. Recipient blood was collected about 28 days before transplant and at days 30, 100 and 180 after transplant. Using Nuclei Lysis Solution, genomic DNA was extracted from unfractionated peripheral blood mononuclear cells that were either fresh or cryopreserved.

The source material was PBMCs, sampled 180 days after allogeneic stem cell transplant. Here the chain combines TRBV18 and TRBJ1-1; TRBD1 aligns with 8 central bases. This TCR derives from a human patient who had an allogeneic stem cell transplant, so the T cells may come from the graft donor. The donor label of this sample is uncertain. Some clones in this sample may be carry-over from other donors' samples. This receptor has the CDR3 CASSLVTGGTEAFF. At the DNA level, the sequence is TGTGCCAGCTCTCTCGTAACAGGGGGAACTGAAGCTTTCTTT.